The text below deals with one T cell receptor beta chain. Its antigen is not known. The investigators collected lesional scalp punch biopsies and peripheral blood from alopecia areata patients. It was cDNA, reverse transcribed from extracted RNA, that served as the sequencing template. TCRdb's table, derived via immunoSEQ multiplex PCR, lists solely in-frame clones and lacks some. The sample lists roughly 60,000 clones, 44% occurring once. This sample was taken from a study of CD8+ T cells in alopecia areata. General study points: Resident alphabeta T cells of normal skin are also sequenced in scalp samples. Lesional scalp displayed greater clonality than normal scalp, most notably in alopecia totalis/universalis.

This CDR3 spans 12 amino acids. V gave up 5 bases and J gave up 5 bases, with 8 bases separating them. CDR1 is SGHRS, CDR2 YFSETQ, per germline. This chain joins TRBV5-1 and TRBJ2-1; no clear D. Sequencing used NKG2D-low CD8+ T cells sorted from blood. This sequence was found in a human donor with alopecia areata. In DNA form, the CDR3 reads TGCGCCAGCAGATCCTCGGACAATGAGCAGTTCTTC. This sequence encodes CASRSSDNEQFF.